This T cell receptor beta chain was identified in a study of OX40 agonist ivuxolimab in advanced cancers. Collection of blood occurred at baseline, at cycle 4 day 1, and at cycle 7 day 1. Sequenced by immunoSEQ multiplex PCR; TCRdb stores in-frame clones only, minus some. The sample carries 35,000 or so clones, roughly 80% recorded once. In the case of this clone: The antigen is unknown.

Study-wide results and caveats: In the 0.1-3.0 mg/kg groups, partial responders showed among the lowest expansion. Certain nonresponding patients likewise had low normalized T-cell clonal expansion. At doses 0.1 to 3.0 mg/kg, CD4+ and CD8+ clones expanded.

The receptor was derived from an adult with an advanced solid tumor such as melanoma, head and neck, liver or kidney cancer. This specimen was CD4+ or CD8+ T cells sorted from blood, taken in a trial of the OX40 agonist ivuxolimab.

The CDR3 DNA reads TGTGCCAGCCCGCACCAGGGAGCCAATCAGCCCCAGCATTTT. Translated, it gives CASPHQGANQPQHF. V gene TRBV18 combines with J gene TRBJ1-5, with TRBD1 as a possible D gene (5 bases). The CDR3 covers 14 residues. Germline loops: CDR1 KGHSH, CDR2 LQKENI. The V end was cut by 8 bases, the J end by 3 bases, with 14 bases between.